A selection of T cell receptor beta chains follows, all from one sample in a study of T cell responses to AZD1222 COVID-19 vaccine. Produced via immunoSEQ multiplex PCR; TCRdb's table is partial and in-frame only. The sample includes about 100,000 clones, roughly 89% of them seen just once. The source material was peripheral blood, sampled on day 0 of MenACWY control vaccination. The receptors were gathered from an adult in good health. Both conserved end residues are part of each CDR3. D genes are given only for firm matches. For some rows the clone size is stated as once, few or many, or as a class when expanded; others skip it.

v_call,cdr3_length,clone_size,d_call,j_call,cdr3_aa,cdr3_nt
TRBV6-5,14,-,-,TRBJ2-7,CASSHLGTAYEQYF,TGTGCCAGCAGCCACCTGGGAACGGCCTACGAGCAGTACTTC
TRBV6-5,14,-,-,TRBJ2-7,CASRKTGTVYEQYF,TGTGCCAGCAGGAAGACAGGGACTGTATACGAGCAGTACTTC
TRBV30,12,-,-,TRBJ1-3,CAWSVTQNTIYF,TGTGCCTGGAGTGTTACCCAAAACACCATATATTTT
TRBV19,14,once,TRBD1,TRBJ1-5,CASTGQGVAGPQHF,TGTGCCAGTACCGGGCAGGGGGTTGCAGGGCCCCAGCATTTT
TRBV5-4,16,-,-,TRBJ1-1,CASSLGTTGLGTEAFF,TGTGCCAGCAGCTTGGGGACGACGGGGCTAGGCACTGAAGCTTTCTTT
TRBV7-9,13,-,-,TRBJ1-1,CASSWTENTEAFF,TGTGCCAGCAGCTGGACAGAGAACACTGAAGCTTTCTTT
TRBV28,14,-,TRBD2,TRBJ2-7,CASSPRGGRNEQYF,TGTGCCAGCAGTCCCCGGGGGGGAAGAAACGAGCAGTACTTC
TRBV19,16,once,-,TRBJ2-7,CASSKTFQQGGNEQYF,TGTGCCAGTAGCAAAACCTTCCAACAGGGAGGCAACGAGCAGTACTTC
TRBV5-1,15,-,TRBD1,TRBJ1-4,CASSLADRGDEKLFF,TGCGCCAGCAGCTTGGCCGACAGGGGGGATGAAAAACTGTTTTTT
TRBV4-1,18,-,TRBD2,TRBJ2-7,CASSQEGSSAGDPYEQYF,TGCGCCAGCAGCCAAGAGGGTAGTTCAGCGGGGGACCCCTACGAGCAGTACTTC
TRBV10-3,13,-,-,TRBJ2-5,CAISEGGQETQYF,TGTGCCATCAGTGAGGGGGGACAAGAGACCCAGTACTTC
TRBV11-2,12,-,-,TRBJ1-1,CASSLAGRQAFF,TGTGCCAGCAGCCTAGCGGGACGACAAGCTTTCTTT
TRBV5-5,13,-,TRBD1,TRBJ2-7,CASSLQGAYEQYF,TGTGCCAGCAGCTTGCAGGGGGCCTACGAGCAGTACTTC
TRBV5-1,13,-,-,TRBJ1-1,CASSLVESTEAFF,TGCGCCAGCAGCTTGGTGGAGAGCACTGAAGCTTTCTTT
TRBV11-1,14,-,TRBD1,TRBJ1-1,CASSPDRGGTEAFF,TGTGCCAGCAGTCCTGACAGGGGCGGCACTGAAGCTTTCTTT
TRBV6-2/TRBV6-3,15,-,-,TRBJ2-1,CASSYRRGAYNEQFF,TGTGCCAGCAGTTACCGGCGGGGCGCTTACAATGAGCAGTTCTTC
TRBV11-3,18,-,-,TRBJ2-1,CASSLDQGGSNSYNEQFF,TGTGCCAGCAGCTTAGATCAAGGGGGGTCCAACTCCTACAATGAGCAGTTCTTC
TRBV20-1,11,-,-,TRBJ1-1,CSASTSSKAFF,TGCAGTGCTAGTACTTCCAGCAAAGCTTTCTTT
TRBV5-1,15,-,TRBD1,TRBJ2-7,CASSPKVTGAYEQYF,TGCGCCAGCAGCCCCAAAGTGACAGGGGCTTACGAGCAGTACTTC
TRBV6-2/TRBV6-3,15,-,TRBD2,TRBJ2-3,CASSYSSGDTDTQYF,TGTGCCAGCAGTTATTCTAGCGGGGACACAGATACGCAGTATTTT
TRBV18,14,-,TRBD1,TRBJ1-2,CASSSPQGNYGYTF,TGTGCCAGCTCCAGCCCACAGGGGAACTATGGCTACACCTTC
TRBV5-1,14,-,-,TRBJ2-7,CASSSVGPAPEQYF,TGCGCCAGCAGCTCTGTGGGACCTGCCCCCGAGCAGTACTTC
TRBV30,11,-,-,TRBJ2-7,CAWAQGYEQYF,TGTGCCTGGGCACAGGGCTACGAGCAGTACTTC
TRBV25-1,14,-,TRBD2,TRBJ2-7,CASSPAGGFYEQYF,TGTGCCAGCAGTCCCGCGGGGGGGTTCTACGAGCAGTACTTC
TRBV5-1,14,-,TRBD1,TRBJ1-2,CASSGGQGDGGYTF,TGCGCCAGCAGCGGGGGACAGGGGGATGGAGGCTACACCTTC
TRBV29-1,14,-,-,TRBJ2-3,CSVFTPARTDTQYF,TGCAGCGTTTTCACACCAGCCCGCACAGATACGCAGTATTTT
TRBV19,13,-,-,TRBJ2-7,CASSIEDRYEQYF,TGTGCCAGTAGTATAGAGGACCGCTACGAGCAGTACTTC